Listed below are T cell receptor beta chains from one sample, sequenced in a study of beta chain features in type 1 diabetes. The method was immunoSEQ multiplex PCR; TCRdb's version includes in-frame clones alone and lacks a portion of them. The table has fewer than 350,000 clones, roughly 15% seen once. What was sequenced was naive CD4+ T cells from blood. These receptors all stem from a man aged 18 to 35 with type 1 diabetes. The CDR3 runs from the conserved cysteine through the conserved F or W. The D gene is left open where the match is weak. Clone size is not always given. Where it is, it says once, few, many or a class for expanded clones.

d_gene	abundance	j_gene	v_gene	CDR3aa	CDR3nt
-	-	TRBJ2-1	TRBV7-6	CASSLDIAGPQHNEQFF	TGTGCCAGCAGCTTAGACATCGCGGGTCCCCAGCACAATGAGCAGTTCTTC
-	few	TRBJ2-5	TRBV5-1	CASSANAGAQETQYF	TGCGCCAGCAGCGCGAATGCGGGGGCCCAAGAGACCCAGTACTTC
-	few	TRBJ1-3	TRBV2	CASSEGSRAPSGNTIYF	TGTGCCAGCAGTGAAGGATCCAGGGCACCCTCTGGAAACACCATATATTTT
TRBD2	-	TRBJ2-7	TRBV7-2	CASSLQLAGEKEQYF	TGTGCCAGCAGCTTACAGTTAGCGGGGGAAAAGGAGCAGTACTTC
-	few	TRBJ2-5	TRBV29-1	CSVSGTLKKETQYF	TGCAGCGTGTCCGGGACTCTAAAAAAAGAGACCCAGTACTTC
-	-	TRBJ2-7	TRBV11-2	CASSLGTWQGEEQYF	TGTGCCAGCAGCTTAGGTACCTGGCAGGGCGAGGAGCAGTACTTC
TRBD1	few	TRBJ1-1	TRBV5-6	CASSPGGNTEAFF	TGTGCCAGCAGTCCAGGGGGGAACACTGAAGCTTTCTTT
-	-	TRBJ2-1	TRBV11-2	CASSRLGVSQFF	TGTGCCAGCAGCAGGCTCGGGGTGTCTCAGTTCTTC
-	few	TRBJ2-7	TRBV7-2	CASSLEPPYEQYF	TGTGCCAGCAGCTTAGAGCCTCCCTACGAGCAGTACTTC
TRBD2	few	TRBJ2-5	TRBV7-7	CASSLRGGVEETQYF	TGTGCCAGCAGCTTACGGGGGGGAGTAGAAGAGACCCAGTACTTC
TRBD2	-	TRBJ2-3	TRBV7-2	CASKSGGAVDTQYF	TGTGCCAGTAAAAGCGGGGGGGCCGTAGATACGCAGTATTTT
TRBD2	-	TRBJ2-3	TRBV9	CASSVAAGGTADTQYF	TGTGCCAGCAGCGTAGCAGCGGGGGGGACCGCAGATACGCAGTATTTT
TRBD2	-	TRBJ2-3	TRBV27	CASNMRGAATDTQYF	TGTGCCAGCAACATGCGGGGGGCAGCGACAGATACGCAGTATTTT
TRBD1	-	TRBJ2-1	TRBV5-1	CASSFRQGDQEQFF	TGCGCCAGCAGCTTTCGGCAGGGGGATCAGGAGCAGTTCTTC
-	-	TRBJ2-1	TRBV28	CASSPGRWTYNEQFF	TGTGCCAGCAGCCCTGGACGATGGACTTACAATGAGCAGTTCTTC
-	few	TRBJ1-1	TRBV29-1	CSVEGPMNTEAFF	TGCAGCGTTGAAGGGCCCATGAACACTGAAGCTTTCTTT
-	-	TRBJ2-1	TRBV4-2	CASSQGPIDEQFF	TGTGCCAGCAGCCAAGGCCCTATCGATGAGCAGTTCTTC
-	few	TRBJ2-5	TRBV29-1	CSAAPGTEETQYF	TGCAGCGCCGCACCAGGCACAGAAGAGACCCAGTACTTC
TRBD2	-	TRBJ2-1	TRBV5-1	CASSPAGGSLFF	TGCGCCAGCAGTCCAGCGGGGGGGTCCCTGTTCTTC
-	few	TRBJ2-5	TRBV30	CACSRNRGETQYF	TGTGCCTGTTCCCGCAACCGGGGAGAGACCCAGTACTTC
-	-	TRBJ2-1	TRBV28	CASSGGTPSYNEQFF	TGTGCCAGCAGTGGGGGGACTCCGTCCTACAATGAGCAGTTCTTC
-	-	TRBJ2-1	TRBV27	CASSSHRGEQFF	TGTGCCAGCAGTTCCCATAGGGGAGAGCAGTTCTTC
-	-	TRBJ1-5	TRBV6-1	CASSDEGLSNQPQHF	TGTGCCAGCAGTGACGAGGGTCTTAGCAATCAGCCCCAGCATTTT
-	-	TRBJ1-6	TRBV30	CAWKTGSYNSPLHF	TGTGCCTGGAAGACGGGCTCCTATAATTCACCCCTCCACTTT
TRBD2	-	TRBJ2-1	TRBV2	CASSGTSDRQFF	TGTGCCAGCAGTGGAACTAGCGATCGTCAGTTCTTC
-	-	TRBJ1-5	TRBV5-1	CASSSWGGDNQPQHF	TGCGCCAGCAGCAGTTGGGGGGGCGACAATCAGCCCCAGCATTTT
-	-	TRBJ1-3	TRBV29-1	CSVREGSGNTIYF	TGCAGCGTTAGAGAGGGCTCTGGAAACACCATATATTTT
TRBD1	few	TRBJ2-7	TRBV7-7	CASSLEPGQGAGEQYF	TGTGCCAGCAGCTTAGAACCGGGACAGGGGGCTGGCGAGCAGTACTTC
TRBD2	-	TRBJ2-1	TRBV6-5	CASTPRLAQNNEQFF	TGTGCCAGCACCCCCCGACTAGCACAAAACAATGAGCAGTTCTTC
-	few	TRBJ2-7	TRBV4-2	CASSPRLGPYEQYF	TGTGCCAGCAGCCCCCGACTAGGGCCCTACGAGCAGTACTTC
-	many	TRBJ1-1	TRBV9	CASSQGGNTEAFF	TGTGCCAGCAGTCAGGGTGGAAACACTGAAGCTTTCTTT
TRBD2	-	TRBJ2-1	TRBV7-2	CASSLLAGAYNEQFF	TGTGCCAGCAGCTTACTAGCGGGGGCCTACAATGAGCAGTTCTTC
-	-	TRBJ2-7	TRBV5-1	CASSLLPPGNEQYF	TGCGCCAGCAGCTTACTCCCCCCCGGGAACGAGCAGTACTTC
-	few	TRBJ2-5	TRBV11-2	CASSLGLQETQYF	TGTGCCAGCAGCCTGGGACTGCAAGAGACCCAGTACTTC
-	-	TRBJ2-7	TRBV7-9	CASSTQGGDPSGQYF	TGTGCCAGCAGCACTCAAGGGGGGGATCCTAGCGGGCAGTACTTC